These 13 T cell receptor beta chains were sequenced from one sample in a study of blood T cells in healthy people across ages. Then a second PCR, running roughly 7 to 11 cycles, was carried out with a sample-barcoded 5' primer and a J-beta primer mix. From the 5' RACE reads, TCRdb called clonotypes with MiXCR, one entry per CDR3 protein. The sample lists 1.5 million to 2 million distinct CDR3 sequences, almost 35% occurring once. Material for sequencing was blood. These receptors were obtained from a woman in her twenties or thirties in good health.

This clonotype was seen only a few times. The chain has TRBV15 and TRBJ2-5, with TRBD2 matching over 12 bases. Per the germline V gene, CDR1 is LNHNV and CDR2 is YYDKDF (reference sequence). After removal of 1 base from V and 3 bases from J, the junction contained 3 bases not matched to a gene. The CDR3 runs 16 residues. This chain's CDR3 is CATSRVLAGGKETQYF. CDR3 DNA: TGTGCCACCAGCAGAGTACTAGCGGGAGGTAAAGAGACCCAGTACTTC.

In its sample, this clonotype was seen many times. The chain joins TRBV10-3 to TRBJ2-5; D unresolved. The germline V gene encodes CDR1 ENHRY and CDR2 SYGVKD. There are 14 residues in the CDR3. The ends were cut back, 0 bases at V and 4 bases at J, with 9 bases in the middle. CDR3 coding DNA: TGTGCCATCAGTGAGTCAGGGTACGGAGAGACCCAGTACTTC. This encodes CAISESGYGETQYF.

The rearrangement uses TRBV12-3 or TRBV12-4 and TRBJ2-5, with D perhaps TRBD1 or TRBD2 (6 bases each). The J call is uncertain, as TRBJ2-1 better fits the DNA end. There are 15 residues in the CDR3. Here the CDR3 reads CASSLFWGAQETQFF. DNA for the CDR3: TGTGCCAGCAGTTTATTCTGGGGGGCCCAAGAGACCCAGTTCTTC.

The chain links TRBV5-5 to TRBJ1-2; the D gene is possibly TRBD1 (5 bases). Germline lookup yields CDR1 SGHKS and CDR2 YYEKEE (reference sequence). V was trimmed by 4 bases and J by 0 bases, leaving 16 bases between them. This CDR3 spans 16 amino acids. CDR3 sequence (DNA): TGTGCCAGCAGCATAGACAGCCCGATAGCTAACTATGGCTACACCTTC. Protein sequence: CASSIDSPIANYGYTF. Full variable domain (missing parts from reference TRBV5-5 and TRBJ1-2): DAGVTQSPTHLIKTRGQQVTLRCSPISGHKSVSWYQQVLGQGPQFIFQYYEKEERGRGNFPDRFSARQFPNYSSELNVNALLLGDSALYLCASSIDSPIANYGYTFGSGTRLTVV.

This clonotype was detected once. V usage is TRBV2 and J usage is TRBJ1-1; D is unresolved. In germline, CDR1 is SNHLY, CDR2 FYNNEI. This CDR3 has 16 amino acids. Trimming pared 3 bases from V and 3 bases from J, leaving 17 bases between. CDR3 DNA sequence: TGTGCCAGCAGTGATTGGAGGGTAGGCAGTGACACTGAAGCTTTCTTT. Residues: CASSDWRVGSDTEAFF.

Worth noting for this clonotype: A read error may be the cause here, since a much bigger clone is one base away. CDR3 amino acids: CSVEDRKGRGTNGYTF. DNA for the CDR3: TGCAGCGTTGAAGATCGCAAGGGTAGGGGTACCAATGGCTACACCTTC. The V call is TRBV29-1, the J call TRBJ1-2; D may be TRBD1 (5 bases). This CDR3 contains 16 residues. Germline CDR1 reads SQVTM; CDR2 reads ANQGSEA. Trimming took 0 bases from V and 6 from J, leaving 20 bases between them.

This clonotype was observed a handful of times. The CDR3 nucleotides are TGCAGTGCAACGACAGCTAGCGGGAGATTGAATGAGCAGTTCTTC. Encoded protein: CSATTASGRLNEQFF. V gene TRBV20-1 combines with J gene TRBJ2-1; 10 bases agree with TRBD2. After removal of 6 bases from V and 7 bases from J, the junction contained 12 bases not matched to a gene. CDR3 size: 15 residues. CDR1 and CDR2 from the germline V gene are DFQATT and SNEGSKA (reference sequence).

The gene calls are TRBV11-1 and TRBJ2-3; unclear D gene. The CDR3 has 16 amino acids. V was clipped by 5 bases and J by 7 bases, with 22 bases between them. The germline V gene has CDR1 SGHAT and CDR2 FQDESV (reference sequence). CDR3 DNA sequence: TGTGCCAGCAGCCCTTGGGCCGGAGCAGTCCCCCATACGCAGTATTTT. Protein sequence: CASSPWAGAVPHTQYF.

The table lists this clonotype with a few counts. This rearrangement joins TRBV2 to TRBJ2-1, with TRBD2 matching over 9 bases. Germline CDR1 SNHLY, CDR2 FYNNEI. The CDR3 has 16 amino acids. The junction had 6 bases not matched to a gene; V was cut back by 5 bases and J by 1 base. Here the CDR3 DNA reads TGTGCCAGCAGTTCTACGACTAGCGGTTCCTACAATGAGCAGTTCTTC. This gives the protein CASSSTTSGSYNEQFF.

The V and J genes are TRBV28 and TRBJ2-7; no firm D call. Trimming stripped 2 bases from V and 12 bases from J, with 11 bases between. The CDR3 runs 11 residues. Germline-derived CDR1 and CDR2 are MDHEN and SYDVKM. In DNA form, the CDR3 reads TGTGCCAGCAGTTTAGACCGAGAACTGTACTTC. Protein sequence: CASSLDRELYF.

In its sample, this clonotype was seen many times. The V and J genes are TRBV12-3 or TRBV12-4 and TRBJ1-2; D might be TRBD1 (5 bases). V gave up 6 bases and J gave up 6 bases, with 14 bases separating them. CDR3 length equals 13 residues. CDR3 nucleotide sequence: TGTGCCAGCAGCCCCGACAGCTCACATGGCTACACCTTC. Translation gives CASSPDSSHGYTF.

The chain has TRBV7-6 and TRBJ1-4; D remains ambiguous. V was pared by 5 bases and J by 4 bases, with 11 bases between. The germline gives CDR1 SGHVS, CDR2 FNYEAQ. This CDR3 has 14 residues. The CDR3 DNA sequence: TGTGCCAGCAGCCTTCCGCAGGATAATGAAAAACTGTTTTTT. Its translation is CASSLPQDNEKLFF.

Only a few counts were recorded for this clonotype. The chain uses TRBV9 and TRBJ2-1; no firm D call. Trimming removed 0 bases from V and 6 bases from J, with 7 bases in between. The germline V gene encodes CDR1 SGDLS and CDR2 YYNGEE. This CDR3 has 13 residues. This CDR3 reads CASSVGESNEQFF. The CDR3 DNA reads TGTGCCAGCAGCGTAGGAGAGTCCAATGAGCAGTTCTTC.